The rows below give T cell receptor beta chains drawn from one sample of a study of CD8 T cells in Susac syndrome. One entry per CDR3 protein results from TCRdb running MiXCR on the immunoSEQ multiplex PCR reads. This sample has around 190,000 distinct CDR3 sequences, with about 95% found just once. The sequenced sample was CD8+ T cells from PBMCs. The source of these receptors is a human donor with multiple sclerosis. CDR3s include the opening cysteine and the closing phenylalanine or tryptophan. A D gene is named only where the DNA matches it firmly. Some rows mark clone size as missing; the rest say once, few, many or name a class of expanded clone.

J gene	D gene	clone size	V gene	CDR3 protein	CDR3 DNA
TRBJ2-7	NA	NA	TRBV2	CASSELRRYYEQYF	TGTGCCAGCAGTGAATTACGTCGGTACTACGAGCAGTACTTC
TRBJ2-7	TRBD1	NA	TRBV6-5	CASSGTGVFEQYF	TGTGCCAGCAGCGGGACAGGGGTATTCGAGCAGTACTTC
TRBJ2-1	NA	NA	TRBV7-3	CASSLRSPTRTHYNEQFF	TGTGCCAGCAGCTTAAGGTCCCCGACCCGAACACACTACAATGAGCAGTTCTTC
TRBJ2-7	NA	once	TRBV15	CATSPGAAYEQYF	TGTGCCACCAGCCCCGGGGCAGCCTACGAGCAGTACTTC
TRBJ2-2	NA	NA	TRBV29-1	CSVLSGSGTGELFF	TGCAGCGTTTTATCAGGGAGTGGCACCGGGGAGCTGTTTTTT
TRBJ2-7	NA	NA	TRBV3-1	CASSRARDPHEQYF	TGTGCCAGCAGCCGAGCGCGGGACCCCCACGAGCAGTACTTC
TRBJ1-2	NA	NA	TRBV9	CASTSDQSGGYTF	TGTGCCAGCACCTCCGATCAGAGCGGAGGCTACACCTTC
TRBJ1-2	NA	NA	TRBV25-1	CASSGANYGYTF	TGTGCCAGCAGTGGGGCTAACTATGGCTACACCTTC
TRBJ2-2	NA	NA	TRBV25-1	CASSEFLSQISNTGELFF	TGTGCCAGCAGTGAATTTCTCAGTCAGATATCGAACACCGGGGAGCTGTTTTTT
TRBJ2-7	NA	NA	TRBV20-1	CSGRGGEYEQYF	TGCAGTGGAAGAGGGGGGGAGTACGAGCAGTACTTC
TRBJ2-6	TRBD1	few	TRBV7-3	CASSLGVKDGQGAPGANVLTF	TGTGCCAGCAGTCTTGGGGTTAAAGACGGACAGGGGGCGCCTGGGGCCAACGTCCTGACTTTC
TRBJ1-2	NA	once	TRBV29-1	CSVVGAYGYTF	TGCAGCGTTGTAGGGGCCTATGGCTACACCTTC
TRBJ2-7	NA	NA	TRBV7-9	CASSLGLGPGYEQYF	TGTGCCAGCAGCTTAGGGCTGGGACCGGGCTACGAGCAGTACTTC
TRBJ1-1	TRBD1	NA	TRBV27	CASVAGTGVNTEAFF	TGTGCCAGCGTTGCCGGGACAGGAGTGAACACTGAAGCTTTCTTT
TRBJ1-3	TRBD1	NA	TRBV29-1	CSVQGEGQISGNTIYF	TGCAGCGTTCAGGGTGAGGGACAGATCTCTGGAAACACCATATATTTT
TRBJ1-4	NA	once	TRBV20-1	CSAMGTTNEKLFF	TGCAGTGCTATGGGCACAACTAATGAAAAACTGTTTTTT
TRBJ2-3	NA	NA	TRBV24-1	CATSDLGTDTQYF	TGTGCCACCAGTGATTTGGGCACAGATACGCAGTATTTT
TRBJ2-3	NA	NA	TRBV12-3/TRBV12-4	CASSLPPGGTDTQYF	TGTGCCAGCAGTCTCCCCCCGGGCGGGACAGATACGCAGTATTTT
TRBJ2-2	TRBD1	NA	TRBV27	CASSPSDRDYGELFF	TGTGCCAGCAGTCCATCCGACAGGGATTACGGGGAGCTGTTTTTT
TRBJ2-1	NA	NA	TRBV5-1	CASSLPAGAQAYEQFF	TGCGCCAGCAGCTTGCCGGCAGGGGCACAAGCCTATGAGCAGTTCTTC
TRBJ2-4	TRBD2	NA	TRBV4-2	CASSPISAGGDIQYF	TGTGCCAGCAGCCCCATCTCAGCGGGGGGCGACATTCAGTACTTC
TRBJ1-5	NA	NA	TRBV4-1	CASSQEASLEPQHF	TGCGCCAGCAGCCAAGAGGCGAGTTTGGAGCCCCAGCATTTT
TRBJ1-3	NA	NA	TRBV28	CASRSQYSGNTIYF	TGTGCCAGCAGATCACAGTACTCTGGAAACACCATATATTTT
TRBJ2-2	TRBD2	NA	TRBV6-5	CASSYSPSGRGYTGELFF	TGTGCCAGCAGTTACTCGCCTAGCGGGAGAGGTTACACCGGGGAGCTGTTTTTT
TRBJ1-2	TRBD1	NA	TRBV4-2	CASSQEQGIKNYGYTF	TGTGCCAGCAGCCAAGAACAGGGGATTAAGAACTATGGCTACACCTTC
TRBJ1-2	TRBD1	NA	TRBV29-1	CSAGQGPGRGYTF	TGCAGCGCCGGACAGGGACCTGGGAGGGGCTACACCTTC
TRBJ2-1	NA	NA	TRBV12-3/TRBV12-4	CASSFPPRDNEQFF	TGTGCCAGCAGTTTTCCCCCGAGGGACAATGAGCAGTTCTTC
TRBJ1-3	NA	NA	TRBV29-1	CSVVAGNTIYF	TGCAGCGTTGTCGCTGGAAACACCATATATTTT
TRBJ2-5	NA	NA	TRBV13	CASSRLGGRKKETQYF	TGTGCCAGCAGCCGACTCGGGGGCCGAAAAAAGGAGACCCAGTACTTC
TRBJ2-1	NA	NA	TRBV27	CASSLREEQFF	TGTGCCAGCAGCTTGCGGGAAGAGCAGTTCTTC
TRBJ2-7	NA	once	TRBV20-1	CSARPSSYEQYF	TGCAGTGCTAGGCCTAGCTCCTACGAGCAGTACTTC
TRBJ1-2	NA	NA	TRBV27	CASRGFGLSGYTF	TGTGCCAGCAGAGGGTTCGGCTTAAGTGGCTACACCTTC
TRBJ2-5	TRBD2	NA	TRBV27	CASHSRGGHWETQYF	TGTGCCAGCCACTCGCGGGGGGGACACTGGGAGACCCAGTACTTC
TRBJ2-5	TRBD2	NA	TRBV9	CASSEGLHQYF	TGTGCCAGCAGCGAGGGACTACACCAGTACTTC
TRBJ2-3	TRBD2	NA	TRBV3-1	CASSQGTSGRTTDTQYF	TGTGCCAGCAGCCAAGGGACTAGCGGGAGGACCACAGATACGCAGTATTTT
TRBJ2-7	TRBD2	NA	TRBV27	CASSPPGGYPEQYF	TGTGCCAGCAGTCCCCCCGGGGGGTATCCCGAGCAGTACTTC
TRBJ2-3	NA	NA	TRBV27	CASSFMIGGTQYF	TGTGCCAGCAGTTTTATGATTGGGGGTACGCAGTATTTT
TRBJ1-6	NA	NA	TRBV3-1	CASSQSPSPLHF	TGTGCCAGCAGCCAGTCCCCATCACCCCTCCACTTT
TRBJ2-4	NA	NA	TRBV28	CASSSPTGSVAKNIQYF	TGTGCCAGCAGTTCCCCAACAGGTTCTGTAGCCAAAAACATTCAGTACTTC
TRBJ1-5	NA	NA	TRBV25-1	CASSEGPSSNQPQHF	TGTGCCAGCAGTGAAGGCCCGAGCAGCAATCAGCCCCAGCATTTT
TRBJ2-2	TRBD1	NA	TRBV9	CASSGQGAAGELFF	TGTGCCAGCAGCGGTCAGGGGGCGGCCGGGGAGCTGTTTTTT
TRBJ2-7	NA	NA	TRBV29-1	CSVTPPGQSYEQYF	TGCTCGGTCACCCCGCCAGGACAGAGCTACGAGCAGTACTTC
TRBJ1-1	TRBD1	once	TRBV28	CATRTGTGDTEAFF	TGTGCGACCCGGACCGGGACAGGGGACACTGAAGCTTTCTTT
TRBJ2-3	TRBD2	NA	TRBV15	CATSRRLAGGPDTQYF	TGTGCCACCAGCAGACGACTAGCGGGGGGGCCGGATACGCAGTATTTT
TRBJ1-2	NA	NA	TRBV11-3	CASSWGRRLSAYGYTF	TGTGCCAGCAGCTGGGGACGTCGGTTGTCCGCCTATGGCTACACCTTC
TRBJ2-5	NA	NA	TRBV24-1	CATRDRMGETQYF	TGTGCCACCAGGGACCGTATGGGAGAGACCCAGTACTTC
TRBJ2-1	NA	NA	TRBV30	CAWSVSSRGEQFF	TGTGCCTGGAGTGTATCCAGTCGGGGTGAGCAGTTCTTC
TRBJ2-3	NA	NA	TRBV20-1	CSARGLLGGDPLYF	TGCAGTGCTAGAGGTCTCTTGGGGGGAGATCCGTTGTATTTT
TRBJ2-1	TRBD2	NA	TRBV6-5	CASSYGLREIHNEQFF	TGTGCCAGCAGTTATGGCTTGCGGGAGATCCACAATGAGCAGTTCTTC
TRBJ2-5	NA	NA	TRBV4-1	CASSQDQGLETQYF	TGCGCCAGCAGCCAAGATCAGGGATTGGAGACCCAGTACTTC
TRBJ1-3	NA	NA	TRBV3-1	CASSQDHGGVSGNTIYF	TGTGCCAGCAGCCAAGATCACGGAGGGGTGTCTGGAAACACCATATATTTT
TRBJ2-2	NA	NA	TRBV27	CASSPLKTGELFF	TGTGCCAGCAGTCCCCTGAAGACTGGGGAGCTGTTTTTT
TRBJ2-5	NA	NA	TRBV5-4	CASSLAFNSSQETQYF	TGTGCCAGCAGCTTGGCCTTCAACAGCTCCCAAGAGACCCAGTACTTC
TRBJ2-7	NA	NA	TRBV28	CASFGTGTSGQQYF	TGTGCCAGCTTTGGAACCGGGACAAGCGGGCAGCAGTACTTC
TRBJ2-7	TRBD2	NA	TRBV19	CASSIAGPAGGAGSEQYF	TGTGCCAGTAGTATAGCAGGTCCAGCGGGAGGTGCTGGTAGCGAGCAGTACTTC
TRBJ2-7	TRBD2	NA	TRBV5-1	CASSFLPLDSGSYEQYF	TGCGCCAGCAGCTTTCTGCCCCTAGATAGCGGGAGTTACGAGCAGTACTTC
TRBJ2-1	TRBD2	NA	TRBV15	CATSRSLRTSGSINEQFF	TGTGCCACCAGCAGGAGCCTACGGACTAGCGGGAGTATCAATGAGCAGTTCTTC
TRBJ2-7	TRBD1	NA	TRBV12-3/TRBV12-4	CASSGTGHPDYEQYF	TGTGCCAGCAGTGGGACAGGGCACCCCGACTACGAGCAGTACTTC
TRBJ2-5	NA	NA	TRBV28	CASVSSPESQETQYF	TGTGCCAGCGTTTCCAGCCCGGAGTCCCAAGAGACCCAGTACTTC
TRBJ2-7	NA	once	TRBV20-1	CSARVRTRGSYEQYF	TGCAGTGCTAGAGTTCGAACTAGAGGAAGCTACGAGCAGTACTTC